These 32 T cell receptor beta chains share one sample of origin, sequenced in a study of blood T cells in healthy people across ages. Then a second PCR, running about 6 to 11 cycles, was carried out with a sample-barcoded 5' primer and a J-beta primer mix. TCRdb reanalysed the 5' RACE reads using MiXCR and keeps one entry per CDR3 protein. The data contain over 700,000 distinct CDR3 sequences, 20% to 30% of them singletons. The data also belong to a second study, concerning T cells of mothers and their children.

The sample was blood. The origin of the receptors is a boy aged 10-17 years in good health.

This chain joins TRBV28 and TRBJ2-7, with D maybe TRBD1 (6 bases). CDR3 length: 15 residues. With 7 bases removed from V and 8 bases from J, the gap between germline ends came to 24 bases. Germline lookup yields CDR1 MDHEN and CDR2 SYDVKM. In DNA, the CDR3 is TGTGCCAGCAAAAAAGCTGACCTTGTTCAGGGGAAGCAGTACTTC. Protein product: CASKKADLVQGKQYF.

In its sample, this clonotype was seen a few times. The V gene is TRBV7-8, the J gene TRBJ1-2; no definite D call. Per germline, CDR1 SGHVS and CDR2 FQNEAQ. The CDR3 consists of 14 residues. The V and J ends lost 3 bases and 2 bases respectively, with 10 bases between them. This CDR3 reads CASSFRGGNYGYTF. As DNA, the CDR3 is TGTGCCAGCAGCTTCCGGGGAGGGAACTATGGCTACACCTTC.

This clonotype was picked up a small number of times. The chain joins TRBV11-2 to TRBJ2-1; D could derive from TRBD1 or TRBD2 (6 bases each). Germline assignment: CDR1 SGHAT and CDR2 FQNNGV. The V gene lost 5 bases and the J gene lost 14 bases, with 16 bases spanning the gap. This CDR3 contains 12 residues. The CDR3 reads CASSMRRGAEFF. CDR3 bases: TGTGCCAGCAGCATGAGGAGGGGGGCGGAGTTCTTC.

This clonotype was counted between two and nine times. This chain uses TRBV9 with TRBJ2-7, with TRBD2 matching over 9 bases. The germline gives CDR1 SGDLS, CDR2 YYNGEE. Trimming took 0 bases from V and 1 from J; bases not matched to a gene: 2. The CDR3 runs 15 residues. CDR3 coding DNA: TGTGCCAGCAGCGTAGATGCGGGGGGGTCCTACGAGCAGTACTTC. Protein sequence: CASSVDAGGSYEQYF.

The chain links TRBV18 to TRBJ1-3; no firm D call. Germline V gene data show CDR1 as KGHSH and CDR2 as LQKENI. CDR3 size: 15 residues. Trimming took off 5 bases at V and 0 bases at J, with 11 bases between the two ends. The DNA of the CDR3 is TGTGCCAGCTCAGAGACACCTTCCTCTGGAAACACCATATATTTT. This translates into CASSETPSSGNTIYF.

This clonotype was counted only a few times. The rearrangement links TRBV5-1 to TRBJ2-5; 8 bases are a match to TRBD1. The closer fit of TRBJ2-7 to the DNA end suggests the J call may be wrong. Germline-derived CDR1 and CDR2 are SGHRS and YFSETQ. This CDR3 spans 14 amino acids. As DNA, the CDR3 is TGCGCCAGCAGCCCGACAGGGGAGCCCTACGAGCAGTACTTC. This sequence encodes CASSPTGEPYEQYF.

V usage is TRBV9 and J usage is TRBJ2-2, with 7 bases identical to TRBD2. The CDR3 covers 16 residues. CDR1 and CDR2 from the germline V gene are SGDLS and YYNGEE. J was trimmed by 1 base and V by 1 base; bases with no gene match: 4. CDR3 residues: CASSVRDYGNTGELFF. CDR3 nucleotide sequence: TGTGCCAGCAGCGTACGGGACTACGGGAACACCGGGGAGCTGTTTTTT.

This clonotype has more than one count but fewer than ten. The chain recombines TRBV7-2 with TRBJ2-4, with a possible D match to TRBD2 (6 bases). Trimming removed 4 bases from V and 1 base from J, with 14 bases in between. Germline V gene sequence: CDR1 SGHTA, CDR2 FQGNSA. This CDR3 has 16 residues. The CDR3 sequence is CASSSPPGRAKNIQYF. The DNA of the CDR3 is TGTGCCAGCAGCTCGCCCCCAGGGAGGGCCAAAAACATTCAGTACTTC.

There are a few counts of this clonotype. CDR3 in amino acids: CASSFLARTYEQYF. In DNA, the CDR3 is TGTGCCAGCAGTTTCCTAGCGAGGACCTACGAGCAGTACTTC. The J gene is TRBJ2-7, the V gene TRBV28; tentative D call: TRBD2 (6 bases). The CDR3 is 14 residues long. The V gene lost 3 bases and the J gene lost 2 bases, with 11 bases spanning the gap. Germline CDR1 reads MDHEN; CDR2 reads SYDVKM.

This clonotype was seen a few times. V gene TRBV28 combines with J gene TRBJ2-3; possible D gene TRBD1, 5 bases. This CDR3 comprises 15 residues. Per the germline V gene, CDR1 is MDHEN and CDR2 is SYDVKM. With 7 bases removed from V and 0 bases from J, the gap between germline ends came to 14 bases. The DNA of the CDR3 is TGTGCCAGCATCCCGAAGGGGCGGAGCACAGATACGCAGTATTTT. The encoded protein is CASIPKGRSTDTQYF.

This chain links TRBV3-1 with TRBJ2-5; TRBD2 aligns across 7 bases. The J call is doubtful: the DNA matches TRBJ2-1 better. From germline, CDR1 is LGHDT and CDR2 YNNKEL (reference sequence). The CDR3 length is 15 residues. The CDR3 protein is CATGRENIFRDEQFF. CDR3 coding DNA: TGTGCCACTGGGCGGGAGAATATTTTTAGGGATGAGCAGTTCTTC.

This clonotype was counted between two and nine times. The gene calls are TRBV7-2 and TRBJ2-1; D is perhaps TRBD1 or TRBD2 (5 bases each). The DNA end lines up better with TRBJ2-7; the J call may be wrong. This CDR3 has 16 amino acids. CDR1 is SGHTA, CDR2 FQGNSA, per germline. CDR3 protein: CASSLDSGGASYEQYF. The CDR3 coding sequence is TGTGCCAGCAGCTTAGATAGTGGGGGAGCGTCCTACGAGCAGTACTTC.

The chain couples TRBV6-6 to TRBJ1-2, with D possibly matching TRBD1 (5 bases). The CDR3 sequence is 12 residues long. The germline V gene encodes CDR1 MNHNY and CDR2 SVGAGI (reference sequence). V was pared by 3 bases and J by 8 bases, with 10 bases between. CDR3 coding DNA: TGTGCCAGCAGTTATATGGGGGAAGGCTACACCTTC. Translating gives CASSYMGEGYTF.

The chain uses TRBV20-1 and TRBJ1-6; tentatively, D is TRBD1 (6 bases). CDR3 size: 15 residues. Germline V gene lookup returns CDR1 DFQATT and CDR2 SNEGSKA (reference sequence). Between the trimmed V and J ends, which lost 0 bases and 6 bases, there was a span of 12 bases. The CDR3 protein is CSARDQGTVNSPLHF. In nucleotides, the CDR3 is TGCAGTGCTAGAGATCAGGGGACCGTTAATTCACCCCTCCACTTT.

The chain couples TRBV7-8 to TRBJ2-1; D gene uncertain. The CDR3 spans 13 residues. V dropped 2 bases and J dropped 7 bases, with 9 bases sitting between them. Germline CDR1 and CDR2: SGHVS and FQNEAQ. The CDR3 sequence: CASSLFLLNEQFF. The DNA for the CDR3 is TGTGCCAGCAGCTTATTCCTCTTGAATGAGCAGTTCTTC.

This clonotype was counted a few times. The chain carries TRBV4-1 and TRBJ2-7; 7 nucleotides agree with TRBD1. The CDR3 spans 14 residues. The V segment lost 2 bases and the J segment 2 bases; nucleotides outside the gene matches: 3. Germline assignment: CDR1 MGHRA and CDR2 YSYEKL. In nucleotides, the CDR3 is TGCGCCAGCAGCCAACAAGGGACAGCCTACGAGCAGTACTTC. This translates into CASSQQGTAYEQYF.

In this sample, this clonotype turned up a few times. The chain carries TRBV13 and TRBJ2-2; 11 bases are a match to TRBD2. The CDR3 has 17 residues. The trim removed 2 bases at V and 5 bases at J, leaving 7 bases unmatched. Germline V gene sequence: CDR1 PRHDT, CDR2 FYEKMQ (reference sequence). The CDR3 bases are TGTGCCAGCAGCTTAACTAGCGGGAGTTCCAAGACCGGGGAGCTGTTTTTT. It encodes CASSLTSGSSKTGELFF.

CDR3 in amino acids: CASSYGQGWNQPQHF. For the CDR3, the DNA is TGTGCCAGCAGCTACGGACAGGGATGGAATCAGCCCCAGCATTTT. This chain links TRBV28 with TRBJ1-5; 8 nucleotides agree with TRBD1. The CDR3 contains 15 residues. V gave up 6 bases and J gave up 4 bases; unmatched junction bases: 8. Germline V CDR1 and CDR2: MDHEN, SYDVKM.

Only a few counts were recorded for this clonotype. The V and J genes are TRBV7-2 and TRBJ2-5, with 9 bases fitting TRBD2. Germline CDR1 reads SGHTA; CDR2 reads FQGNSA. The CDR3 is made up of 15 amino acids. After removal of 3 bases from V and 4 bases from J, the junction contained 6 bases not matched to a gene. This CDR3 reads CASSFFSGSGETQYF. The CDR3 DNA sequence: TGTGCCAGCAGCTTTTTTAGCGGGAGTGGAGAGACCCAGTACTTC.

This sequence joins TRBV20-1 and TRBJ2-1; tentatively, D is TRBD1 or TRBD2 (5 bases each). The CDR3 extends over 12 amino acids. The ends were cut back, 6 bases at V and 3 bases at J, with 9 bases in the middle. CDR1 and CDR2 from the germline V gene are DFQATT and SNEGSKA (reference sequence). The CDR3 sequence is CSARDVYNEQFF. CDR3 in DNA: TGCAGTGCGAGGGACGTCTACAATGAGCAGTTCTTC.

CDR3 sequence (DNA): TGTGCCAGCAGCTTAGTCAGTAGTAGGGCCGACTACAATGAGCAGTTCTTC. Its protein product is CASSLVSSRADYNEQFF. The genes are TRBV7-9 and TRBJ2-1; D unresolved. Germline V gene data show CDR1 as SEHNR and CDR2 as FQNEAQ (reference sequence). The CDR3 contains 17 residues. V was trimmed by 1 base and J by 3 bases, leaving 16 bases between them.

The rearrangement links TRBV6-5 to TRBJ2-7; 7 bases align to TRBD2. Trimming took 5 bases from V and 1 from J; bases not matched to a gene: 8. Germline lookup yields CDR1 MNHEY and CDR2 SVGAGI. The CDR3 has 15 residues. CDR3 coding DNA: TGTGCCAGCAGTAGCGGGACTACCATGTCCTACGAGCAGTACTTC. Translating it yields CASSSGTTMSYEQYF.

This clonotype was counted between two and nine times. CDR3 bases: TGCAGCGTCGACACGAACAAAGCGGGAGGGGAACAAGAGACCCAGTACTTC. Translated: CSVDTNKAGGEQETQYF. The chain employs TRBV29-1 and TRBJ2-5; the match to TRBD2 covers 10 bases. Germline CDR1 reads SQVTM; CDR2 reads ANQGSEA. The length of the CDR3 is 17 residues. Trimming cost V 6 bases and J 2 bases; bases outside gene matches: 15.

The genes are TRBV7-9 and TRBJ2-5; 7 nucleotides agree with TRBD1. J gave up 1 base and V 9 bases, and 8 bases lay outside the gene matches. CDR1 SEHNR and CDR2 FQNEAQ come from the germline V gene (reference sequence). CDR3 size: 14 residues. DNA of the CDR3: TGTGCCAGTCCACCTGACAGGGTCCAAGAGACCCAGTACTTC. Amino acid sequence: CASPPDRVQETQYF.

The chain links TRBV12-3 or TRBV12-4 to TRBJ2-1; no firm D call. The V end was cut by 0 bases, the J end by 9 bases, with 9 bases between. The CDR3 runs 13 residues. As DNA, the CDR3 is TGTGCCAGCAGTTTAGCCTCTTGGACTGAGCAGTTCTTC. Its protein is CASSLASWTEQFF.

The CDR3 DNA is TGTGCCAGCAGCTTAGGGACATACAATGGGGAGACCCAGTACTTC. As protein: CASSLGTYNGETQYF. V and J are TRBV5-6 and TRBJ2-5; TRBD1 might be the D (6 bases). This CDR3 comprises 15 residues. Germline V gene sequence: CDR1 SGHDT, CDR2 YYEEEE. V was cut by 2 bases and J by 5 bases, with 16 bases left in between.

This clonotype was seen more than once but under ten times. J is TRBJ2-6 and V is TRBV2, with D unresolved. The germline gives CDR1 SNHLY, CDR2 FYNNEI. The V end lost 2 bases, the J end lost 1 base, and 21 bases lay between the germline ends. The CDR3 loop spans 20 amino acids. CDR3 amino acids: CASSEPTLGQADSGANVLTF. In DNA, the CDR3 is TGTGCCAGCAGTGAACCGACTCTTGGGCAGGCCGATTCTGGGGCCAACGTCCTGACTTTC.

This clonotype was observed a handful of times. The chain carries TRBV2 and TRBJ2-1, with unresolved D. The J call may be mistaken, given a closer DNA end match to TRBJ2-5. CDR3 length equals 13 residues. Germline V gene lookup returns CDR1 SNHLY and CDR2 FYNNEI. The CDR3 loop is CASSELYKETQYF. The DNA of the CDR3 is TGTGCCAGCAGTGAGCTGTACAAAGAGACCCAGTACTTC.

The V and J genes are TRBV20-1 and TRBJ2-5, with a possible D match to TRBD2 (5 bases). The DNA end is a closer match to TRBJ2-1, so the J assignment may be wrong. The germline CDR1 and CDR2 sequences are DFQATT and SNEGSKA (reference sequence). This CDR3 contains 12 residues. CDR3 sequence (DNA): TGCAGTGGTCCTGCGGGCGAGGATGAGCAGTTCTTC. Its translation is CSGPAGEDEQFF.

This clonotype was recorded a few times. The chain recombines TRBV5-1 with TRBJ2-7; 11 bases are a match to TRBD2. Trimming took 7 bases from V and 0 from J; bases not matched to a gene: 6. This CDR3 is 15 amino acids long. Germline V gives CDR1 SGHRS, CDR2 YFSETQ. In DNA form, the CDR3 reads TGCGCCAGCGGGTGGCTAGCGGGAGGCTCCTACGAGCAGTACTTC. Its protein is CASGWLAGGSYEQYF.

This clonotype was seen a handful of times. The chain uses TRBV24-1 and TRBJ2-4; 16 positions match TRBD2. The germline CDR1 and CDR2 sequences are KGHDR and SFDVKD. This CDR3 comprises 19 residues. After removal of 4 bases from V and 1 base from J, the junction contained 6 bases not matched to a gene. CDR3 sequence reads: CATSEPGLAGGPAKNIQYF. The CDR3 DNA sequence: TGTGCCACCAGTGAGCCGGGACTAGCGGGAGGGCCGGCCAAAAACATTCAGTACTTC.

The gene calls are TRBV19 and TRBJ2-5, with D possibly matching TRBD1 (5 bases). The J call may be incorrect, as the DNA end agrees better with TRBJ2-7. The CDR3 spans 12 residues. Per germline, CDR1 LNHDA and CDR2 SQIVND (reference sequence). The CDR3 region has the DNA TGTGCCACCGAGTCCAGGGCCTACGAGCAGTACTTC. This translates into CATESRAYEQYF.